Following are 6 T cell receptor beta chains from one sample sequenced in a study of early stage breast cancer tumors. Only in-frame clones appear in the TCRdb table, and some are missing; sequencing was by immunoSEQ multiplex PCR. The top ten clones hold around 9.1% of a sample with about 34,000 clones, 60% to 80% of them seen once. The sequenced material came from breast tumor tissue. Receptors originate from a person in their twenties or thirties with breast cancer.

The chain recombines TRBV9 with TRBJ2-7; D is perhaps TRBD2 (5 bases). The CDR3 extends over 14 amino acids. V was trimmed by 4 bases and J by 0 bases, leaving 11 bases between them. Germline V lookup: CDR1 SGDLS, CDR2 YYNGEE. CDR3 coding DNA: TGTGCCAGCAGCCTCGACGGGGACTCCTACGAGCAGTACTTC. This codes for CASSLDGDSYEQYF. Full variable domain (rest looked up from reference TRBV9 and TRBJ2-7): DSGVTQTPKHLITATGQRVTLRCSPRSGDLSVYWYQQSLDQGLQFLIQYYNGEERAKGNILERFSAQQFPDLHSELNLSSLELGDSALYFCASSLDGDSYEQYFGPGTRLTVT.

This clone was observed a few times. V and J are TRBV7-6 and TRBJ2-1; 8 positions match TRBD2. The germline V gene has CDR1 SGHVS and CDR2 FNYEAQ. V lost 0 bases to trimming and J lost 10 bases; unmatched junction nucleotides: 2. The CDR3 extends over 13 amino acids. The CDR3 sequence: CASSLAIAGEQFF. As DNA, the CDR3 is TGTGCCAGCAGCTTAGCGATAGCGGGAGAGCAGTTCTTC.

Only a few counts were recorded for this clone. The chain couples TRBV5-1 to TRBJ2-1; 7 nucleotides line up with TRBD2. Germline V gene sequence: CDR1 SGHRS, CDR2 YFSETQ. The J segment lost 8 bases and the V segment lost 4 bases, leaving 12 bases of the junction unmatched. The CDR3 sequence is 15 residues long. The CDR3 here is CASSPPSGFIDEQFF. CDR3 nucleotides: TGCGCCAGCAGCCCTCCTAGCGGTTTTATCGATGAGCAGTTCTTC. Based on the CDR3 plus reference TRBV5-1 and TRBJ2-1, the full variable domain is KAGVTQTPRYLIKTRGQQVTLSCSPISGHRSVSWYQQTPGQGLQFLFEYFSETQRNKGNFPGRFSGRQFSNSRSEMNVSTLELGDSALYLCASSPPSGFIDEQFFGPGTRLTVL.

This clone was picked up one time. The chain is built from TRBV4-3 and TRBJ1-6; unclear D gene. Trimming took off 3 bases at V and 6 bases at J, with 12 bases between the two ends. CDR3 size: 15 residues. Germline V gives CDR1 LGHNA, CDR2 YSLEER. In nucleotides, the CDR3 is TGCGCCAGCAGCCAGGGCGGGAAGGCTAATTCACCCCTCCACTTT. Protein sequence: CASSQGGKANSPLHF.

This clone was detected once. V is TRBV5-4 and J is TRBJ2-5, with no clear D. Trimming left V 0 bases short and J 2 bases short, with 11 bases between. The germline V gene has CDR1 SGHNT and CDR2 YYREEE (reference sequence). The CDR3 length is 15 residues. CDR3 protein: CASSLAGREQETQYF. CDR3 nucleotides: TGTGCCAGCAGCTTGGCTGGCAGAGAACAAGAGACCCAGTACTTC.

This clone showed up just once. The chain links TRBV7-9 to TRBJ2-3; possibly TRBD1 or TRBD2 for D (5 bases each). Germline-derived CDR1 and CDR2 are SEHNR and FQNEAQ (reference sequence). The CDR3 covers 16 residues. Trimming shortened V by 1 base and J by 1 base, and 12 bases separated the two germline ends. CDR3 DNA: TGTGCCAGCAGCTTAGATCGCCAGGGAGGCACAGATACGCAGTATTTT. Translated, it gives CASSLDRQGGTDTQYF.